This T cell receptor (beta chain) was identified in a study of T cells expressing NK-cell markers. Study context: Sorted CD3+CD56-NKG2C+, CD3+CD56+NKG2C- and CD3+CD56+NKG2C+ T cells were the source of the TCR beta repertoires.

As the method of synthesis, 5'RACE template switching with UMIs yielded TCR beta cDNA. TCRdb reprocessed the 5' RACE reads, with one entry per CDR3 protein and no DNA. The listing contains about 460,000 distinct CDR3 sequences. Study observations and caveats: Dominant NKG2C+ clonotype frequencies of roughly 1.0-8% of CD8+ T cells were measured in several donors.

In the case of this clonotype: Its antigen remains unknown.

This CDR3 is 15 amino acids long. From germline, CDR1 is SNHLY and CDR2 FYNNEI. The clonotype originates from a woman aged 45 to 65 in good health. Input material: blood T cells: a sorted CD56 or NKG2C T cell subset, CD4+ or CD8+ T cells, or bulk PBMC T cells (not recorded which). The chain combines TRBV2 with TRBJ1-4; TCRdb's assignment of TRBD1 cannot be checked, as there is no DNA. CDR3 loop: CASSERVRGYPKLFF.